This TCR beta chain was captured in a study of identifying expanded T cells in peripheral blood. Findings of the study overall: Roughly 2-week clone count variance significantly increased as total template count grew. Differentially abundant clones: approximately 1.3 between replicates, 16.4 at two to three weeks, more than 18 at four.

Healthy donors had no documented immune events, such as infections, while sampled. V was trimmed by 5 bases and J by 8 bases, leaving 16 bases between them. The CDR3 consists of 14 residues. Germline assignment: CDR1 SGHRS and CDR2 YFSETQ. In its sample, this clone was seen a few times. The target antigen is unknown. The data were produced by immunoSEQ multiplex PCR, yet TCRdb's version contains in-frame clones alone and is incomplete. Of 50,000 to 70,000 clones listed, around 87% are singletons. Sequenced: blood. The J gene is TRBJ1-4, the V gene TRBV5-1; possible D gene TRBD1, 5 bases. The source is a person between 18 and 75 years old in good health. The CDR3 DNA reads TGCGCCAGCAGAGATTTAGGGGCTGGGGAAAAACTGTTTTTT. This encodes CASRDLGAGEKLFF.